This TCR beta chain was captured in a study of metastatic and nonmetastatic thyroid tumors. TCRdb reprocessed the PCR reads via MiXCR. The repertoire consists of some 27,000 clones, with 20% to 25% occurring once and the leading ten covering 20% to 30%. Germline V lookup: CDR1 DFQATT, CDR2 SNEGSKA (reference sequence). V was pared by 6 bases and J by 1 base, with 13 bases between. This CDR3 is built from 14 residues. No treatment of any kind had been given to any patient before thyroid surgery. Material: blood. This TCR came from a male donor with papillary thyroid cancer or a benign thyroid nodule (not recorded which). Some clones in this sample may be carry-over from other donors' samples. The V gene is TRBV20-1, the J gene TRBJ1-3; no firm D call. The CDR3 nucleotides are TGCAGTGCAACGTACGGGAGGTCTGGAAACACCATATATTTT. Translated, it gives CSATYGRSGNTIYF.